The 4 T cell receptor beta chains presented below share a single source sample, sequenced in a study of neurological immune-mediated disorders. TCRdb used MiXCR to reprocess the 5' RACE reads, holding one entry per CDR3 protein. The sample has under 85,000 distinct CDR3 sequences, around 5% seen once. The sequenced sample was PBMCs. Every receptor here comes from a human donor with multiple sclerosis. The donor label of this sample is uncertain.

This clonotype has a count of ten or more. The genes are TRBV20-1 and TRBJ2-3; 8 bases fit TRBD2. Germline CDR1 reads DFQATT; CDR2 reads SNEGSKA (reference sequence). J lost 3 bases, V lost 6 bases, and 14 bases had no gene match. The CDR3 spans 16 residues. For the CDR3, the DNA is TGCAGTGCGATTTCCTTAGCGGGGAGGGAGACAGATACGCAGTATTTT. This codes for CSAISLAGRETDTQYF.

This clonotype was seen many times. This chain uses TRBV11-2 with TRBJ1-2, with D perhaps matching TRBD1 (5 bases). V gave up 4 bases and J gave up 1 base, with 7 bases separating them. The CDR3 is 13 residues long. The germline CDR1 and CDR2 sequences are SGHAT and FQNNGV. CDR3 DNA sequence: TGTGCCAGCAGCTCGGGGCTTAACTATGGCTACACCTTC. Translated, it gives CASSSGLNYGYTF.

This clonotype was seen ten or more times. The chain employs TRBV3-1 and TRBJ2-1; 11 bases line up with TRBD2. The CDR3 extends over 15 amino acids. CDR1 is LGHDT and CDR2 is YNNKEL in the germline V gene (reference sequence). Trimming cost V 2 bases and J 7 bases; bases outside gene matches: 4. CDR3 nucleotides: TGTGCCAGCAGCCAAACTAGCGGGGGAATTAATGAGCAGTTCTTC. This codes for CASSQTSGGINEQFF.

This clonotype was seen repeatedly, ten times or more. This chain links TRBV5-1 with TRBJ2-5, with 8 bases that match TRBD2. Germline V CDR1 and CDR2: SGHRS, YFSETQ. The CDR3 runs to 16 residues. The V segment lost 2 bases and the J segment 1 base; nucleotides outside the gene matches: 7. CDR3 DNA sequence: TGCGCCAGCAGCTTAGGAGCGGGGGCCGTCCAAGAGACCCAGTACTTC. Its protein is CASSLGAGAVQETQYF.